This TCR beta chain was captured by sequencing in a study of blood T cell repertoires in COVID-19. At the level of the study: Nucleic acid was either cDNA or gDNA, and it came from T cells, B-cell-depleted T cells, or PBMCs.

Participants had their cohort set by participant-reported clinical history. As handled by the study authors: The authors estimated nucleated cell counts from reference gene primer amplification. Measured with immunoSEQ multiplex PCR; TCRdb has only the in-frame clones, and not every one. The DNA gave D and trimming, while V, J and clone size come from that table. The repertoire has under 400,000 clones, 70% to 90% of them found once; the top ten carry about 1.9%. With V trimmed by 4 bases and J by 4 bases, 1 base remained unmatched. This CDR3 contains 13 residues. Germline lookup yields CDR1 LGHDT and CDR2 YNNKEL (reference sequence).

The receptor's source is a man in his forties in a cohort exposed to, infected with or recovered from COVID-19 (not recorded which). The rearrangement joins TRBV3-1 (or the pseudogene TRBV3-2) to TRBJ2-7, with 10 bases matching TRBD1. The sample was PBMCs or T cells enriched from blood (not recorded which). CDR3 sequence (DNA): TGTGCCAGCAGCCTGGGACAGGGGTACGAGCAGTACTTC. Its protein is CASSLGQGYEQYF.